This TCR beta chain was sequenced during a study of response to subunit inactivated influenza vaccine. General study results and limits: After each seasonal influenza vaccination, few new T cells are recruited, the authors suggested.

Regarding this clonotype: Its target is unknown.

This CDR3 contains 15 residues. Germline V CDR1 and CDR2: SEHNR, FQNEAQ (reference sequence). Trimming removed 1 base from V and 4 bases from J, with 13 bases in between. In TCRdb, the RT-PCR reads were re-called with MiXCR into one record per CDR3 protein. Of about 580,000 distinct CDR3 sequences listed, less than 15% are singletons. The material sequenced was PBMCs from blood, taken 11 to 12 days after vaccination. The origin of this receptor is a man aged 50 to 59 who received an inactivated influenza vaccine. V and J are TRBV7-9 and TRBJ2-5; D unclear. CDR3 region: CASSLVSGLRETQYF. The CDR3 coding sequence is TGTGCCAGCAGCTTAGTCTCGGGTCTCCGAGAGACCCAGTACTTC.